The present T cell receptor (beta chain) was sequenced within a study of CD8+ T cells in alopecia areata. Study-level findings and limits: Scalp sample sequencing also detects resident alphabeta T cells of normal skin.

A remark on this clone: The antigen remains undetermined.

V lost 4 bases, J lost 9 bases, and 10 bases lay in between. This CDR3 is 12 amino acids long. Germline assignment: CDR1 ENHRY and CDR2 SYGVKD. TCR sequencing used cDNA made by reverse transcription of extracted RNA. The data were produced by immunoSEQ multiplex PCR, yet TCRdb's version contains in-frame clones alone and is incomplete. The sample consists of 150,000 to 200,000 clones, 50% to 60% of them appearing once. The origin of this receptor is a human donor with alopecia areata. The source was CD4+ T cells sorted from blood, collected at week 0. The chain joins TRBV10-3 to TRBJ2-1; D is uncertain. CDR3 region: CAISASPSEQFF. Here the CDR3 DNA reads TGTGCCATCAGTGCCTCACCCAGTGAGCAGTTCTTC.